The entry below gives a single T cell receptor beta chain sequence along with its context. This specimen comes from a study of blood T cell repertoires in COVID-19. Across the study: Spain, Italy and the United States supplied samples that represented acute and convalescent COVID-19. T cells, B-cell-depleted T cells, or PBMCs provided the cDNA or gDNA that served as material.

The CDR3 length is 12 residues. The V gene's germline CDR1 is MNHEY and CDR2 SVGEGT. The V and J ends lost 4 bases and 15 bases respectively, with 16 bases between them. In the authors' workflow: Amplification of reference gene primers was used by the study to estimate nucleated cell counts. Here immunoSEQ multiplex PCR was the method, and the copy in TCRdb shows in-frame clones only, minus some. The V and J calls and clone size are taken from that table; D and trimming were inferred from the DNA. The data show about 270,000 clones, about 82% seen once. The receptor's source is a woman aged 45-59 years with active or convalescent COVID-19. Sequences were obtained from peripheral blood. The genes are TRBV6-2 or TRBV6-3 and TRBJ2-4; D remains ambiguous. This chain's CDR3 is CASSSAPSLAYF. CDR3 sequence (DNA): TGTGCCAGCAGTTCCGCGCCGTCCTTAGCGTACTTC.